The entry below gives a single T cell receptor beta chain sequence along with its context. Its antigen specificity is not known. Base quality data are lacking; no much larger clone is found one base away. The CDR3 goes from the cysteine to the phenylalanine over 17 residues. The only DNA kept is the CDR3, 51 bases in frame from the first base. The V end loses 2 bases and the J end loses 1 base, and a stretch of 15 bases separates them. Library creation used PCR. At the Johns Hopkins FTIC core, DNA from the cultured CD4+ T cells underwent TCR sequencing with the Oncomine TCR Beta short-read assay. The QIAamp micro DNA kit was used to extract genomic DNA from the cultured CD4+ T cells. Oncomine TCR Beta libraries made from cultured CD4+ T cells were pooled using unique dual indexes and sequenced on an Illumina iSeq 100. Per the original workflow: Non-productive sequences were filtered out, and CDR3s that did not start with C, did not end with F or W, or were shorter than 7 amino acids were discarded. Antigen-specific clonotypes were identified with the MANAFEST web application by comparing peptide-stimulated wells with reference and other culture wells. For a clone to be called positive, the clone needed an FDR below 0.05, an odds ratio above 5, and a productive frequency above 0.1% in at least two of three replicate wells. Clonotypes that were significantly expanded in both SARS-CoV-2 spike wells and at least one common cold coronavirus spike condition were defined as cross-reactive. CDR3 homology was assessed with Levenshtein distances (stringdist) and unrooted phylogenetic trees (ape) in R version 3.6.1. Using fastp at Q25 and MiXCR, TCRdb reprocessed the public reads and kept productive beta chains. Rows matching on CDR3 protein sequence are summarized as one entry with the most common DNA and genes. TCRdb assigned the V and J calls; the authors' analysis was not used. The sample yields about 19,000 distinct CDR3 sequences; under 60% were counted once. The ten most abundant clones make up 9.7% of the sample.

The sample's treatment or condition label, decoded: roughly 11-day PBMC culture with coronavirus spike peptide pools or control peptides (ViraFEST assay). The ViraFEST assay, used in the study, expanded antigen-specific T cells with peptide pools and then identified the expanded clonotypes through TCR sequencing. The convalescent patients' positive SARS-CoV-2 PCR tests were from March to December 2020, which was before the Alpha, Beta and Delta variants emerged in the United States. Around 2 million PBMCs per well were cultured in IMDM with approximately 5% human AB serum and about 9.7 IU/ml IL-2, plus 10 ug/ml peptide pools. On days 3 and 7, half of the culture medium was replaced with fresh IL-2-containing medium. CD4+ T cells were isolated after roughly eleven days of culture through negative selection using the EasySep CD4+ T cell isolation kit. Ficoll-Paque Plus gradient centrifugation was used to isolate PBMCs from whole blood, and the isolated PBMCs were then either used fresh or cryopreserved at -140C. Each culture condition was generally run in triplicate wells.

The source of the sample is a study of vaccination and CD4 T cells after COVID-19 (dated by TCRdb to the early 2020s). Regarding the complete study: Convalescent patients had a positive SARS-CoV-2 result on nasal swab PCR, and of these patients, fewer than ten had mild disease and one had severe disease. Six males and four females were included in the convalescent cohort, with two Hispanic individuals, seven Caucasians, two Asians and one multiracial person represented. Each participant got two doses of either the Pfizer-BioNTech BNT162b2 vaccine (n=8) or the Moderna mRNA-1273 vaccine (n=2). Post-COVID blood samples were collected from convalescent patients a median of around 96 days after diagnosis, with a range of roughly 30 to 170 days. Post-vaccine blood samples were collected a median of about 72 days after the second vaccine dose, ranging from roughly 13 to 250 days. Overlapping spike peptide pools from SARS-CoV-2 and from the common cold coronaviruses HCoV-NL63, HCoV-OC43 and HCoV-229E were used as culture stimuli. Control cultures used a CEFX viral epitope pool as positive control, an HIV-1 Nef peptide pool as negative control, or no peptide. In some eleven COVID-19 convalescent patients and a few infection-naive healthy vaccine recipients, researchers compared the spike-specific CD4+ TCR repertoire from before mRNA vaccination with the repertoire from after. General findings and caveats noted by the study authors: The number of convalescent patients in the study was relatively small, and the study did not examine early timepoints following natural infection. Nearly all vaccine-specific clones in convalescent patients (304 of 307) were mono-reactive for SARS-CoV-2 spike rather than cross-reactive with common cold coronaviruses. The median number of SARS-CoV-2-reactive clonotypes rose from 21 after infection to some 40 after vaccination, but the change was not significant. Among convalescent patients, a median about 90% of the SARS-CoV-2-reactive clones seen after vaccination appeared only after vaccination, which suggests priming specific to the vaccine.

Here the chain combines TRBV5-3 and TRBJ2-2; the D gene is possibly TRBD1, with 6 bases matching. TRBV5-3 has ORF status, its function being uncertain. The source was CD4+ T cells from blood, cultured in vitro, collected after SARS-CoV-2 vaccination. The TCR was taken from a human donor who had recovered from COVID-19. The encoded CDR3 is CARSFPPGQKNTGELFF. The sequenced DNA is TGTGCCAGAAGCTTCCCCCCGGGACAAAAGAACACCGGGGAGCTGTTTTTT.